The 24 T cell receptor beta chains below come from one sample, sequenced in a study of blood T cell repertoires in COVID-19. Only in-frame clones appear in the TCRdb table, and some are missing; sequencing was by immunoSEQ multiplex PCR. This sample has 300,000 to 350,000 clones, with more than 85% found just once. The sequenced sample was PBMCs or T cells enriched from blood (not recorded which). These TCRs come from a woman in her thirties who had been exposed to COVID-19.

The chain is built from TRBV5-4 and TRBJ1-1; the D gene is possibly TRBD1 (6 bases). The V end lost 4 bases, the J end lost 2 bases, and 24 bases lay between the germline ends. This CDR3 is built from 18 residues. Looked up from germline, CDR1 is SGHNT and CDR2 is YYREEE (reference sequence). The CDR3 here is CASSKGQSPKNRNTEAFF. Here the CDR3 DNA reads TGTGCCAGCAGCAAGGGACAAAGCCCCAAGAACAGAAACACTGAAGCTTTCTTT.

The chain joins TRBV25-1 to TRBJ1-6; 9 bases agree with TRBD1. The CDR3 covers 14 residues. J gave up 9 bases and V 5 bases, and 5 bases lay outside the gene matches. Germline assignment: CDR1 MGHDK and CDR2 SYGVNS. The CDR3 coding sequence is TGTGCCAGCAGTAGCGACAGGGGGAGTTCACCCCTCCACTTT. Amino acids: CASSSDRGSSPLHF.

The chain links TRBV5-1 to TRBJ2-3, with 9 bases lining up with TRBD2. The CDR3 is 15 residues long. Losses at the gene ends were 0 bases for V and 4 bases for J; bases not matched to a gene: 3. Germline CDR1 is SGHRS and CDR2 is YFSETQ. CDR3 bases: TGCGCCAGCAGCTTGGCGCGGGGGGGTTCAGATACGCAGTATTTT. The encoded protein is CASSLARGGSDTQYF.

The count of this clone is one. The chain combines TRBV5-4 with TRBJ1-4, with 7 positions matching TRBD1. This CDR3 contains 13 residues. The trim removed 7 bases at V and 7 bases at J, leaving 7 bases unmatched. CDR1 and CDR2 from the germline V gene are SGHNT and YYREEE (reference sequence). CDR3 loop: CASGTAAGEKLFF. For the CDR3, the DNA is TGTGCCAGCGGGACAGCGGCGGGTGAAAAACTGTTTTTT.

The chain links TRBV10-1 to TRBJ2-3; tentative D call: TRBD1 (5 bases). CDR1 and CDR2 (germline): WNHNN, SYGVQD (reference sequence). The CDR3 has 14 residues. Trimming stripped 3 bases from V and 2 bases from J, with 9 bases between. The CDR3 is CASSDGQTTDTQYF. As DNA, the CDR3 is TGCGCCAGCAGTGATGGACAAACCACAGATACGCAGTATTTT.

This sequence joins TRBV7-6 and TRBJ2-2; TRBD1 matches 12 bases. CDR1 and CDR2 (germline): SGHVS, FNYEAQ. This CDR3 region has 17 residues. V shed 5 bases and J 7 bases; nucleotides not matched to a gene: 11. CDR3 protein: CASSAGQGAIRNGELFF. The DNA for the CDR3 is TGTGCCAGCAGCGCGGGACAGGGGGCGATCCGGAACGGGGAGCTGTTTTTT. Complete variable domain (other parts from reference TRBV7-6 and TRBJ2-2): GAGVSQSPRYKVTKRGQDVALRCDPISGHVSLYWYRQALGQGPEFLTYFNYEAQQDKSGLPNDRFSAERPEGSISTLTIQRTEQRDSAMYRCASSAGQGAIRNGELFFGEGSRLTVL.

The chain combines TRBV2 with TRBJ1-2, with D possibly TRBD1 on 6 matching bases. Germline CDR1 SNHLY, CDR2 FYNNEI. The CDR3 is 14 residues long. Trimming stripped 3 bases from V and 4 bases from J, with 12 bases between. CDR3 sequence: CASSDGGAPYGYTF. CDR3 bases: TGTGCCAGCAGTGACGGGGGGGCTCCCTATGGCTACACCTTC.

The chain carries TRBV3-1 (or the pseudogene TRBV3-2) and TRBJ1-1; tentatively, D is TRBD1 (5 bases). This CDR3 is 14 amino acids long. Germline CDR1 LGHDT, CDR2 YNNKEL (reference sequence). V lost 2 bases, J lost 4 bases, and 11 bases lay in between. CDR3 amino acids: CASSQLGGGTEAFF. CDR3 coding DNA: TGTGCCAGCAGCCAATTGGGGGGGGGCACTGAAGCTTTCTTT.

The chain combines TRBV7-8 with TRBJ2-7; TRBD1 matches 7 bases. The J segment lost 3 bases and the V segment lost 5 bases, leaving 13 bases of the junction unmatched. This CDR3 is 16 amino acids long. CDR1 SGHVS and CDR2 FQNEAQ come from the germline V gene. The CDR3 sequence is CASSEPGARGHYEQYF. Written as DNA, the CDR3 is TGTGCCAGCAGCGAACCAGGGGCGAGGGGGCACTACGAGCAGTACTTC.

CDR3 in DNA: TGTGCCAGCAGCTTCGGCCCAGGGGACAACACTGAAGCTTTCTTT. Protein sequence: CASSFGPGDNTEAFF. The chain recombines TRBV11-2 with TRBJ1-1; D perhaps matches TRBD1 (6 bases). Trimming cost V 3 bases and J 2 bases, with 13 bases left between them. Germline loops: CDR1 SGHAT, CDR2 FQNNGV. The CDR3 has 15 residues.

The chain combines TRBV5-5 with TRBJ1-5; D is undetermined. The CDR3 length is 14 residues. The germline V gene encodes CDR1 SGHKS and CDR2 YYEKEE (reference sequence). V was shortened by 0 bases and J by 6 bases, with 10 bases between the two germline ends. The CDR3 DNA reads TGTGCCAGCAGCTTGGGGTTCTCGGGTCAGCCCCAGCATTTT. It translates to CASSLGFSGQPQHF.

The rearrangement uses TRBV5-1 and TRBJ2-3; TRBD2 agrees at 10 bases. The CDR3 is 14 amino acids. The V gene end was trimmed by 5 bases and the J gene end by 6 bases; junction bases not matched to a gene: 6. Germline V gene sequence: CDR1 SGHRS, CDR2 YFSETQ. CDR3 sequence (DNA): TGCGCCAGCAGTTTAGCGGGGGGACCCGATACGCAGTATTTT. Translated, it gives CASSLAGGPDTQYF. The variable domain in full, with the rest retrieved from reference TRBV5-1 and TRBJ2-3, is KAGVTQTPRYLIKTRGQQVTLSCSPISGHRSVSWYQQTPGQGLQFLFEYFSETQRNKGNFPGRFSGRQFSNSRSEMNVSTLELGDSALYLCASSLAGGPDTQYFGPGTRLTVL.

This chain uses TRBV12-5 with TRBJ1-1; tentative D call: TRBD1 (6 bases). Per the germline V gene, CDR1 is LGHNT and CDR2 is FRNRAP. This CDR3 spans 14 amino acids. V lost 6 bases to trimming and J lost 3 bases, with 14 bases between them. The CDR3, as DNA: TGTGCTAGTGGCCCGAGAGGGGGGGACACTGAAGCTTTCTTT. This gives the protein CASGPRGGDTEAFF.

DNA for the CDR3: TGCGCCAGCAGGCGTGGGAGCGGGGGCTTAGGGTTCTTC. Translation gives CASRRGSGGLGFF. J is TRBJ2-1 and V is TRBV5-1; 8 nucleotides match TRBD2. Germline V lookup: CDR1 SGHRS, CDR2 YFSETQ. The CDR3 is made up of 13 amino acids. V was clipped by 5 bases and J by 15 bases; unmatched bases: 13.

This clone was recorded once. J is TRBJ1-2 and V is TRBV5-1, with D perhaps TRBD1 (5 bases). The germline CDR1 and CDR2 sequences are SGHRS and YFSETQ. The CDR3 totals 14 residues. V was shortened by 5 bases and J by 8 bases, with 19 bases between the two germline ends. The CDR3 spells CASSKDGAEGGYTF. In DNA, the CDR3 is TGCGCCAGCAGTAAGGATGGGGCAGAAGGAGGCTACACCTTC.

The chain links TRBV27 to TRBJ2-1, with 10 bases identical to TRBD1. The CDR3 sequence is 16 residues long. V lost 7 bases, J lost 4 bases, and 10 bases stayed unmatched. The germline gives CDR1 MNHEY, CDR2 SMNVEV (reference sequence). The CDR3 bases are TGTGCCAGCACCTATTCCCCGGGACAGGGGTACAATGAGCAGTTCTTC. It encodes CASTYSPGQGYNEQFF.

The chain combines TRBV4-1 with TRBJ1-2; D may be TRBD1 (5 bases). The V gene's germline CDR1 is MGHRA and CDR2 YSYEKL. The V end lost 0 bases, the J end lost 7 bases, and 18 bases lay between the germline ends. The CDR3 is 16 amino acids. This CDR3 is CASSQDHGGKSFGYTF. CDR3 DNA sequence: TGCGCCAGCAGCCAAGATCACGGGGGAAAAAGCTTTGGCTACACCTTC.

The count of this clone is one. The rearrangement uses TRBV7-3 and TRBJ2-7; 12 nucleotides match TRBD2. The CDR3 covers 18 residues. J gave up 1 base and V 2 bases, and 9 bases lay outside the gene matches. Germline loops: CDR1 SGHTA, CDR2 FQGTGA. The CDR3 loop reads CASSLAPTSGGTSYEQYF. CDR3 DNA: TGTGCCAGCAGCTTAGCCCCTACTAGCGGGGGGACTTCCTACGAGCAGTACTTC.

V and J are TRBV7-2 and TRBJ2-3; weak D call: TRBD1 (6 bases). This CDR3 contains 13 residues. The V gene lost 2 bases and the J gene lost 7 bases, with 10 bases spanning the gap. From germline, CDR1 is SGHTA and CDR2 FQGNSA. The CDR3 sequence is CASSLFRGNTQYF. CDR3 nucleotides: TGTGCCAGCAGCTTATTCAGGGGAAATACGCAGTATTTT. The full variable domain, its missing parts supplied by reference TRBV7-2 and TRBJ2-3, is GAGVSQSPSNKVTEKGKDVELRCDPISGHTALYWYRQSLGQGLEFLIYFQGNSAPDKSGLPSDRFSAERTGGSVSTLTIQRTQQEDSAVYLCASSLFRGNTQYFGPGTRLTVL.

The chain couples TRBV11-2 to TRBJ2-1, with TRBD2 as a possible D gene (7 bases). There are 16 residues in the CDR3. Germline V gene sequence: CDR1 SGHAT, CDR2 FQNNGV. V lost 4 bases to trimming and J lost 4 bases, with 17 bases between them. CDR3 protein: CASSSSRGHSYNEQFF. The CDR3 DNA is TGTGCCAGCAGCTCGTCGCGGGGGCACTCGTACAATGAGCAGTTCTTC.

The V gene is TRBV27, the J gene TRBJ2-3, with TRBD1 as a possible D gene (5 bases). The CDR3 covers 13 residues. Per the germline V gene, CDR1 is MNHEY and CDR2 is SMNVEV (reference sequence). V lost 3 bases and J lost 9, with 13 bases in between. DNA for the CDR3: TGTGCCAGCAGTTTGATCAGGGAAGACACGCAGTATTTT. Protein: CASSLIREDTQYF.

V and J are TRBV4-1 and TRBJ1-4; D is unclear. This CDR3 has 15 residues. V was trimmed by 3 bases and J by 0 bases, leaving 8 bases between them. CDR1 is MGHRA and CDR2 is YSYEKL in the germline V gene. CDR3 protein: CASSQLLATNEKLFF. DNA for the CDR3: TGCGCCAGCAGCCAGCTACTTGCAACTAATGAAAAACTGTTTTTT.

CDR3 sequence reads: CASSLGGGSNEKLFF. In DNA form, the CDR3 reads TGCGCCAGCAGCTTGGGAGGGGGTTCTAATGAAAAACTGTTTTTT. The V call is TRBV5-1, the J call TRBJ1-4, with D perhaps TRBD1 (6 bases). CDR1 and CDR2 from the germline V gene are SGHRS and YFSETQ. The CDR3 is 15 residues long. Trimming took 0 bases from V and 3 from J, leaving 9 bases between them. Full variable domain (remainder filled in from reference TRBV5-1 and TRBJ1-4): KAGVTQTPRYLIKTRGQQVTLSCSPISGHRSVSWYQQTPGQGLQFLFEYFSETQRNKGNFPGRFSGRQFSNSRSEMNVSTLELGDSALYLCASSLGGGSNEKLFFGSGTQLSVL.

The chain carries TRBV5-1 and TRBJ2-5; 11 nucleotides align to TRBD1. Germline CDR1 SGHRS, CDR2 YFSETQ. The CDR3 length is 16 residues. The ends lost 5 bases at V and 5 bases at J; junction bases unmatched: 11. CDR3 sequence: CASRRSGTGGGETQYF. Here the CDR3 DNA reads TGCGCCAGCAGACGATCCGGGACAGGGGGTGGGGAGACCCAGTACTTC.